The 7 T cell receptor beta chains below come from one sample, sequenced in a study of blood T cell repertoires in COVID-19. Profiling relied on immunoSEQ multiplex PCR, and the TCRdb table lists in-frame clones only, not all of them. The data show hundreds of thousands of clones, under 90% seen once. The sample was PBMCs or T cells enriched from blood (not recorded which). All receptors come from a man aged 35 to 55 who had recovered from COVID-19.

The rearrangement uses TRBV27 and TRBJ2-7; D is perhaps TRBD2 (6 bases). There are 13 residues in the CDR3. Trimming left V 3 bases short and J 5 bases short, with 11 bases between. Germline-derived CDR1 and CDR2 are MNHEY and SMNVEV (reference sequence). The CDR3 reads CASSFGRGDEQYF. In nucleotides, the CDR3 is TGTGCCAGCAGTTTCGGGAGAGGAGACGAGCAGTACTTC.

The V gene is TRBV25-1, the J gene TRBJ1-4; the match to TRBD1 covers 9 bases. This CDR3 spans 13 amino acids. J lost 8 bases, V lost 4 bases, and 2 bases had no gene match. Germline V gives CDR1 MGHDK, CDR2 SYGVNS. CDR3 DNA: TGTGCCAGCAGTGCCGACAGGGGGGAAAAACTGTTTTTT. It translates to CASSADRGEKLFF. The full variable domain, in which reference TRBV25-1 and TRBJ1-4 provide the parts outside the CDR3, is EADIYQTPRYLVIGTGKKITLECSQTMGHDKMYWYQQDPGMELHLIHYSYGVNSTEKGDLSSESTVSRIRTEHFPLTLESARPSHTSQYLCASSADRGEKLFFGSGTQLSVL.

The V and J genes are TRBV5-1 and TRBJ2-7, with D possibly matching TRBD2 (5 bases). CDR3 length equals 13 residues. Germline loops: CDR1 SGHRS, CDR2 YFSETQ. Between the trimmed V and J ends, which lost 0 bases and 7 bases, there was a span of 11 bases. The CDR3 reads CASSLEAGLEQYF. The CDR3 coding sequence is TGCGCCAGCAGCTTGGAGGCGGGTCTTGAGCAGTACTTC.

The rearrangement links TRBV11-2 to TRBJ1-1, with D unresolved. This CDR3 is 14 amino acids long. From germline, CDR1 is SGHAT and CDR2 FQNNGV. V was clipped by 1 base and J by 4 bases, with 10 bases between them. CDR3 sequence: CASSLVGVRTEAFF. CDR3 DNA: TGTGCCAGCAGCTTAGTCGGGGTGCGCACTGAAGCTTTCTTT.

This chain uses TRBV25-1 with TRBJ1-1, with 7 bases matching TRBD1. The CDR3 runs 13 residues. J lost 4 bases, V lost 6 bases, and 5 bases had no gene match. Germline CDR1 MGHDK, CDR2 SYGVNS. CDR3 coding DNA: TGTGCCAGCAGACAGGGGACGGGCACTGAAGCTTTCTTT. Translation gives CASRQGTGTEAFF.

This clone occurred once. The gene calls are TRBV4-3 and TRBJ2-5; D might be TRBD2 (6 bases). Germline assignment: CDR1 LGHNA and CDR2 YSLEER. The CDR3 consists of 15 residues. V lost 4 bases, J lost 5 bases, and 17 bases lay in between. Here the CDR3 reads CASSRTGGGAETQYF. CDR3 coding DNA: TGCGCCAGCAGCCGGACCGGAGGCGGGGCTGAGACCCAGTACTTC.

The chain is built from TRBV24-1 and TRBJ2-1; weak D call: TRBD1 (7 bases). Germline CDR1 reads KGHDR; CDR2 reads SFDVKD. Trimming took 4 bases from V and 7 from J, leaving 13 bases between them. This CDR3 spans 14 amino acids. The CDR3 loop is CATSEVTGRNEQFF. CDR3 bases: TGTGCCACCAGTGAGGTGACAGGGAGGAATGAGCAGTTCTTC.